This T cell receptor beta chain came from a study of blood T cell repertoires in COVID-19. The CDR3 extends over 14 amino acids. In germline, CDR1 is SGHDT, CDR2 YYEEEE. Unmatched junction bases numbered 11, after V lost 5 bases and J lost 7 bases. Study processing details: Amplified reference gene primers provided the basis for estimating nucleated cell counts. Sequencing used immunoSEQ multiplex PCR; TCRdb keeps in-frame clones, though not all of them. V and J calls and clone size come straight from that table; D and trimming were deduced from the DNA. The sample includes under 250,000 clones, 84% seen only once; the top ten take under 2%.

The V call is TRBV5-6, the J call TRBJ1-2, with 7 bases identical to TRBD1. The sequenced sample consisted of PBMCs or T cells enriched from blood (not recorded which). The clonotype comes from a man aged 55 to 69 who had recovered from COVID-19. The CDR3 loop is CASSLADRVLGYTF. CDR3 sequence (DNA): TGTGCCAGCAGTCTTGCCGACAGGGTACTTGGCTACACCTTC.